A single sample gave rise to the 23 T cell receptor beta chains below, sequenced in a study of identical twins. TCRdb re-called the 5' RACE reads through MiXCR, storing one row per CDR3 protein. The data show some 1,700,000 distinct CDR3 sequences, with less than 40% seen just once and 0.27% held by the top ten. Sequences were obtained from cord blood. The receptors originated from a newborn girl in good health.

The V and J genes are TRBV10-3 and TRBJ2-3, with 12 bases aligning to TRBD2. The length of the CDR3 is 15 residues. Germline V gene data show CDR1 as ENHRY and CDR2 as SYGVKD. The V segment lost 6 bases and the J segment 4 bases; nucleotides outside the gene matches: 5. This chain's CDR3 is CAIRETSGRADTQYF. The CDR3 coding sequence is TGTGCCATCAGGGAGACTAGCGGGAGAGCAGATACGCAGTATTTT.

The V and J genes are TRBV10-3 and TRBJ1-2, with D possibly matching TRBD1 (5 bases). V gave up 8 bases and J gave up 2 bases, with 9 bases separating them. CDR3 length equals 12 residues. The germline V gene has CDR1 ENHRY and CDR2 SYGVKD. Here the CDR3 reads CAIGGRNYGYTF. The DNA of the CDR3 is TGTGCCATCGGGGGGAGGAACTATGGCTACACCTTC.

Regarding this clonotype: One end of the junction varies from germline; a read error may be responsible. The rearrangement uses TRBV7-2 and TRBJ2-3, with TRBD2 matching over 8 bases. Looked up from germline, CDR1 is SGHTA and CDR2 is FQGNSA. The CDR3 consists of 16 residues. CDR3 sequence (DNA): TGTGCCAGCAGCTTGAATAGCGGGACTTCCACAGATCCGCAGTATTTT. Protein: CASSLNSGTSTDPQYF.

J is TRBJ2-1 and V is TRBV11-3, with TRBD2 matching 12 bases. V lost 8 bases to trimming and J lost 9 bases; unmatched junction nucleotides: 11. Germline V gene lookup returns CDR1 SGHNT and CDR2 YENEEA. CDR3 length: 15 residues. Here the CDR3 DNA reads TGTGCCAGCTCCCCGGGACTAGCGGGCTTTCCTGAGCAGTTCTTC. This encodes CASSPGLAGFPEQFF.

V usage is TRBV7-2 and J usage is TRBJ2-5, with a possible D match to TRBD1 (5 bases). The DNA end favors TRBJ2-7, so the J call may be wrong. The germline V gene has CDR1 SGHTA and CDR2 FQGNSA. The CDR3 is made up of 14 amino acids. Here the CDR3 reads CASSPISGPYEQYF. The CDR3 nucleotides are TGTGCCAGCAGCCCCATCTCAGGGCCTTACGAGCAGTACTTC.

This clonotype was counted many times. CDR3 protein: CASSPGKDIQYF. DNA for the CDR3: TGTGCCAGCAGCCCAGGGAAAGACATTCAGTACTTC. J is TRBJ2-4 and V is TRBV3-1; D is perhaps TRBD1 (5 bases). Trimming pared 4 bases from V and 8 bases from J, leaving 9 bases between. This CDR3 spans 12 amino acids. The germline V gene has CDR1 LGHDT and CDR2 YNNKEL (reference sequence). Filled out from reference TRBV3-1 and TRBJ2-4, the complete variable domain reads DTAVSQTPKYLVTQMGNDKSIKCEQNLGHDTMYWYKQDSKKFLKIMFSYNNKELIINETVPNRFSPKSPDKAHLNLHINSLELGDSAVYFCASSPGKDIQYFGAGTRLSVL.

The chain recombines TRBV5-1 with TRBJ2-1; D remains ambiguous. V was trimmed by 3 bases and J by 13 bases, leaving 20 bases between them. Per germline, CDR1 SGHRS and CDR2 YFSETQ. The length of the CDR3 is 14 residues. CDR3: CASSSGPNEETQFF. Here the CDR3 DNA reads TGCGCCAGCAGCTCCGGACCCAACGAAGAGACCCAGTTCTTC.

This clonotype was counted only a few times. J is TRBJ2-7 and V is TRBV6-1; TRBD2 is a possible D gene (5 bases). In germline, CDR1 is MNHNS, CDR2 SASEGT. The CDR3 consists of 14 residues. V lost 5 bases to trimming and J lost 7 bases, with 18 bases between them. The CDR3 DNA reads TGTGCCAGCAGTCTTCCAGGACCCTCGGGGGAGCAGTACTTC. It specifies CASSLPGPSGEQYF.

The chain couples TRBV6-1 to TRBJ1-6; no firm D call. Trimming shortened V by 7 bases and J by 0 bases, and 7 bases separated the two germline ends. The CDR3 totals 14 residues. Per germline, CDR1 MNHNS and CDR2 SASEGT. The DNA for the CDR3 is TGTGCCAGCAATTGGAGCTCCTATAATTCACCCCTCCACTTT. This encodes CASNWSSYNSPLHF.

This clonotype appeared a single time. The gene calls are TRBV7-2 and TRBJ2-3; TRBD2 agrees at 8 bases. V was clipped by 5 bases and J by 5 bases; unmatched bases: 15. This CDR3 spans 17 amino acids. Germline CDR1 is SGHTA and CDR2 is FQGNSA. DNA of the CDR3: TGTGCCAGCAGCCCATGGAGGACTAGCCTAGTAAGAGATACGCAGTATTTT. Translating gives CASSPWRTSLVRDTQYF.

The chain uses TRBV3-1 and TRBJ1-6; tentative D call: TRBD1 (6 bases). V lost 7 bases, J lost 9 bases, and 25 bases lay in between. CDR1 LGHDT and CDR2 YNNKEL come from the germline V gene (reference sequence). The CDR3 has 17 residues. The CDR3: CASKGRGAELGGSPLHF. The DNA of the CDR3 is TGTGCCAGCAAAGGTCGGGGGGCTGAATTAGGCGGTTCACCCCTCCACTTT.

As concerns this clonotype: At one end, the junction sequence differs from germline, possibly due to a read error. This chain links TRBV20-1 with TRBJ2-7; TRBD2 matches 12 bases. Matching the DNA end better, TRBJ2-5 makes the J call doubtful. The germline V gene has CDR1 DFQATT and CDR2 SNEGSKA (reference sequence). CDR3 length: 15 residues. The CDR3 DNA reads TGCAGTGCGCTCAGACTAGCGGGGGTCCAAAAGACCCAGTACTTC. This encodes CSALRLAGVQKTQYF.

This clonotype was counted many times. The chain recombines TRBV6-6 with TRBJ1-2, with D hard to call. V lost 2 bases and J lost 9, with 13 bases in between. The CDR3 runs to 13 residues. The germline CDR1 and CDR2 sequences are MNHNY and SVGAGI (reference sequence). The CDR3 protein is CASSYRPGWSYTF. The CDR3 coding sequence is TGTGCCAGCAGTTACCGGCCGGGCTGGAGCTACACCTTC.

This clonotype was picked up a small number of times. The V and J genes are TRBV28 and TRBJ1-5; D is uncertain. CDR1 MDHEN and CDR2 SYDVKM come from the germline V gene. V was clipped by 8 bases and J by 3 bases, with 8 bases between them. The CDR3 runs 12 residues. The DNA of the CDR3 is TGTGCCAGCCGCAGGTCCAATCAGCCCCAGCATTTT. Amino acids: CASRRSNQPQHF. Full variable domain (remainder filled in from reference TRBV28 and TRBJ1-5): DVKVTQSSRYLVKRTGEKVFLECVQDMDHENMFWYRQDPGLGLRLIYFSYDVKMKEKGDIPEGYSVSREKKERFSLILESASTNQTSMYLCASRRSNQPQHFGDGTRLSIL.

This clonotype occurred many times. This chain uses TRBV3-1 with TRBJ2-7, with D hard to call. Germline V gene data show CDR1 as LGHDT and CDR2 as YNNKEL (reference sequence). Trimming left V 0 bases short and J 4 bases short, with 13 bases between. The CDR3 runs 15 residues. CDR3 coding DNA: TGTGCCAGCAGCCAAGATTACGGCGGCCGATACGAGCAGTACTTC. Its protein product is CASSQDYGGRYEQYF.

The table lists this clonotype with a few counts. The gene calls are TRBV6-1 and TRBJ2-1; 8 nucleotides match TRBD2. CDR1 and CDR2 from the germline V gene are MNHNS and SASEGT. The CDR3 sequence is 19 residues long. The ends lost 5 bases at V and 4 bases at J; junction bases unmatched: 19. CDR3 nucleotides: TGTGCCAGCAGTCGCGTACGGGGAGGTCGACTAGCGAGTTACAATGAGCAGTTCTTC. Its protein is CASSRVRGGRLASYNEQFF.

This clonotype was observed a handful of times. This sequence joins TRBV20-1 and TRBJ2-5; D is perhaps TRBD1 or TRBD2 (6 bases each). The DNA matches TRBJ2-7 better at its end, which makes the J call doubtful. Germline V gene sequence: CDR1 DFQATT, CDR2 SNEGSKA (reference sequence). This CDR3 is built from 14 residues. The CDR3 DNA reads as TGCAGTGCGGGAGGACAGAGGCCACGATACGAGCAGTACTTC. Protein product: CSAGGQRPRYEQYF.

The rearrangement uses TRBV5-1 and TRBJ2-1; 8 bases match TRBD1. The CDR3 runs to 17 residues. Germline V lookup: CDR1 SGHRS, CDR2 YFSETQ. V was clipped by 6 bases and J by 0 bases; unmatched bases: 11. The CDR3 sequence is CASTDRGGGSSYNEQFF. In DNA form, the CDR3 reads TGCGCCAGCACCGACAGGGGAGGCGGAAGCTCCTACAATGAGCAGTTCTTC.

This clonotype has a handful of counts. The J gene is TRBJ1-6, the V gene TRBV20-1, with no clear D. Trimming shortened V by 0 bases and J by 10 bases, and 10 bases separated the two germline ends. The CDR3 length is 13 residues. Germline V gene lookup returns CDR1 DFQATT and CDR2 SNEGSKA (reference sequence). The CDR3 DNA is TGCAGTGCTAGAGATTTTCCGGAGTCACCCCTCCACTTT. Encoded protein: CSARDFPESPLHF.

The chain employs TRBV24-1 and TRBJ1-1; no reliable D call. V was clipped by 4 bases and J by 0 bases, with 8 bases between them. This CDR3 has 14 amino acids. Looked up from germline, CDR1 is KGHDR and CDR2 is SFDVKD. CDR3 nucleotides: TGTGCCACCAGTGACGGCGGCATGAACACTGAAGCTTTCTTT. Amino acids: CATSDGGMNTEAFF.

As concerns this clonotype: This sequence may be a read error, since a much larger clone differs from it by one base. The chain joins TRBV5-1 to TRBJ2-5; D may be TRBD2 (5 bases). CDR3 length equals 14 residues. Looked up from germline, CDR1 is SGHRS and CDR2 is YFSETQ. V gave up 0 bases and J gave up 3 bases, with 9 bases separating them. The CDR3 nucleotides read TGCGCCAGCAGCTTGGGAGGGAACGAAGAGACCCAGTACTTC. Protein sequence: CASSLGGNEETQYF.

The DNA of the CDR3 is TGTGCCAGCAGTTTAGGGTATGGGGGTACGCAGTATTTT. Protein sequence: CASSLGYGGTQYF. This chain uses TRBV27 with TRBJ2-3; D assignment may be TRBD1 or TRBD2 (5 bases each). Trimming removed 2 bases at V and 8 bases at J, with 11 bases between. This CDR3 has 13 residues. Germline V gene data show CDR1 as MNHEY and CDR2 as SMNVEV (reference sequence).

In this sample, this clonotype turned up a few times. The rearrangement joins TRBV5-1 to TRBJ1-1, with TRBD1 matching 9 bases. Germline CDR1 reads SGHRS; CDR2 reads YFSETQ. V gave up 4 bases and J gave up 1 base; unmatched junction bases: 5. This CDR3 is built from 15 residues. CDR3 loop: CASSQSDRGNTEAFF. The CDR3 bases are TGCGCCAGCAGCCAGTCGGACAGGGGGAACACTGAAGCTTTCTTT.